One sample yielded the 12 T cell receptor beta chains listed below, sequenced in a study of T cell changes during pregnancy in multiple sclerosis. Sequencing was performed with immunoSEQ multiplex PCR; in TCRdb, only in-frame clones are kept and a portion is missing. Among approximately 94,000 clones listed, about nine tenths were seen once. Sequencing was performed on peripheral blood, taken after pregnancy. These receptors were taken from a female donor with multiple sclerosis, enrolled in a pregnancy study.

This chain uses TRBV6-5 with TRBJ1-2; TRBD1 matches at 7 bases. Germline V gives CDR1 MNHEY, CDR2 SVGAGI. This CDR3 is built from 14 residues. The junction had 4 bases not matched to a gene; V was cut back by 2 bases and J by 4 bases. The CDR3 DNA is TGTGCCAGCAGTTACGAGGGACAGATCTATGGCTACACCTTC. Translation: CASSYEGQIYGYTF.

As DNA, the CDR3 is TGTGCCAGCTGGGACAGCCTGAACACCGGGGAGCTGTTTTTT. It codes for CASWDSLNTGELFF. The rearrangement links TRBV10-3 to TRBJ2-2; 7 nucleotides match TRBD1. The CDR3 sequence is 14 residues long. Trimming took 10 bases from V and 1 from J; bases not matched to a gene: 6. The germline CDR1 and CDR2 sequences are ENHRY and SYGVKD.

The chain couples TRBV2 to TRBJ1-4; unclear D gene. Trimming removed 9 bases at V and 8 bases at J, with 13 bases between. From germline, CDR1 is SNHLY and CDR2 FYNNEI. The length of the CDR3 is 12 residues. DNA for the CDR3: TGTGCCAGTCGTGCCTCGGGGGAAAAACTGTTTTTT. Protein: CASRASGEKLFF.

The chain has TRBV7-2 and TRBJ2-4; possibly TRBD2 for D (5 bases). The CDR3 is made up of 13 amino acids. V lost 1 base to trimming and J lost 5 bases, with 6 bases between them. In germline, CDR1 is SGHTA, CDR2 FQGNSA. The CDR3: CASSLGRENIQYF. DNA of the CDR3: TGTGCCAGCAGCTTAGGGCGGGAAAACATTCAGTACTTC.

The CDR3 coding sequence is TGTGCCAGCAGTCCTACGGGACAGGGGATGGGAGGGGCCAACGTCCTGACTTTC. Amino acids: CASSPTGQGMGGANVLTF. The chain joins TRBV28 to TRBJ2-6; 10 bases map to TRBD1. The germline CDR1 and CDR2 sequences are MDHEN and SYDVKM. This CDR3 region has 18 residues. J was trimmed by 4 bases and V by 5 bases; bases with no gene match: 11.

The chain links TRBV7-3 to TRBJ2-2, with D perhaps matching TRBD1 (6 bases). Per the germline V gene, CDR1 is SGHTA and CDR2 is FQGTGA. V gave up 4 bases and J gave up 1 base, with 13 bases separating them. The CDR3 is 16 amino acids. The CDR3 loop is CASSSPSGQNTGELFF. In DNA form, the CDR3 reads TGTGCCAGCAGCTCCCCATCGGGACAGAACACCGGGGAGCTGTTTTTT.

The chain recombines TRBV27 with TRBJ2-2, with 10 bases matching TRBD2. The CDR3 loop spans 15 amino acids. Germline-derived CDR1 and CDR2 are MNHEY and SMNVEV (reference sequence). V gave up 5 bases and J gave up 7 bases; unmatched junction bases: 7. The DNA of the CDR3 is TGTGCCAGCAGTGCAGCGGGAGGGCCGGTCGGGGAGCTGTTTTTT. Its translation: CASSAAGGPVGELFF.

This clone was seen many times. The chain employs TRBV10-2 and TRBJ2-7; D may be TRBD2 (7 bases). Germline V lookup: CDR1 WSHSY, CDR2 SAAADI. The CDR3 is made up of 13 amino acids. V lost 6 bases and J lost 3, with 12 bases in between. CDR3 loop: CASSEGDYYEQYF. CDR3 DNA: TGCGCCAGCAGCGAGGGGGACTACTACGAGCAGTACTTC.

V and J are TRBV7-3 and TRBJ2-2, with TRBD2 as a possible D gene (7 bases). V was pared by 2 bases and J by 13 bases, with 14 bases between. This CDR3 has 13 amino acids. Germline V gene lookup returns CDR1 SGHTA and CDR2 FQGTGA. CDR3 DNA: TGTGCCAGCAGCTTACACAGGGAGGGTCCGCTGTTTTTT. Translation: CASSLHREGPLFF.

In this sample, this clone turned up a few times. The gene calls are TRBV30 and TRBJ1-3, with D possibly TRBD1 on 5 matching bases. V was pared by 0 bases and J by 0 bases, with 9 bases between. CDR3 length equals 15 residues. In germline, CDR1 is GTSNPN, CDR2 SVGIG (reference sequence). This CDR3 reads CAWSVGRYSGNTIYF. For the CDR3, the DNA is TGTGCCTGGAGTGTGGGGCGCTACTCTGGAAACACCATATATTTT.

The CDR3 bases are TGTGCCAGCAGCCAAACAGGGGTGTCCACCTACGAGCAGTACTTC. This gives the protein CASSQTGVSTYEQYF. V usage is TRBV7-9 and J usage is TRBJ2-7, with TRBD1 matching over 7 bases. Germline V gene data show CDR1 as SEHNR and CDR2 as FQNEAQ (reference sequence). This CDR3 is built from 15 residues. V lost 5 bases to trimming and J lost 2 bases; unmatched junction nucleotides: 9.

The rearrangement links TRBV6-5 to TRBJ1-4; 10 nucleotides match TRBD1. The CDR3 has 15 residues. The germline V gene has CDR1 MNHEY and CDR2 SVGAGI. The ends lost 5 bases at V and 9 bases at J; junction bases unmatched: 9. The CDR3 sequence: CASSGGGTGEQKLFF. CDR3 DNA sequence: TGTGCCAGCAGTGGGGGCGGGACAGGGGAACAAAAACTGTTTTTT.